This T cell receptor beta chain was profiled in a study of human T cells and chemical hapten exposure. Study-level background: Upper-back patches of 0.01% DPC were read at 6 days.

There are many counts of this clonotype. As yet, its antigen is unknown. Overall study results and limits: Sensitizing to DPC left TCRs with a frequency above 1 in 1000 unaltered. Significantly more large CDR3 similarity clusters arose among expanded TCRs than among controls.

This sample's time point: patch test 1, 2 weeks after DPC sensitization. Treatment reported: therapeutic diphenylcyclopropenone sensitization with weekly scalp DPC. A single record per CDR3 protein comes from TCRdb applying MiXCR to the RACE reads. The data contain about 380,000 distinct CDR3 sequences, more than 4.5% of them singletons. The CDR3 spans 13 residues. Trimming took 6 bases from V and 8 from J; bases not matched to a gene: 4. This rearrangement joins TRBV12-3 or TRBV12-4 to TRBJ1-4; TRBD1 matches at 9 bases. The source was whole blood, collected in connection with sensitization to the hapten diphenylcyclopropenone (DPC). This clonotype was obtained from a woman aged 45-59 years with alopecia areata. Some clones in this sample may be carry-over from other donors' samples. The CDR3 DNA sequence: TGTGCCAGCAGACAGGGGGCAGTAGAAAAACTGTTTTTT. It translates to CASRQGAVEKLFF.